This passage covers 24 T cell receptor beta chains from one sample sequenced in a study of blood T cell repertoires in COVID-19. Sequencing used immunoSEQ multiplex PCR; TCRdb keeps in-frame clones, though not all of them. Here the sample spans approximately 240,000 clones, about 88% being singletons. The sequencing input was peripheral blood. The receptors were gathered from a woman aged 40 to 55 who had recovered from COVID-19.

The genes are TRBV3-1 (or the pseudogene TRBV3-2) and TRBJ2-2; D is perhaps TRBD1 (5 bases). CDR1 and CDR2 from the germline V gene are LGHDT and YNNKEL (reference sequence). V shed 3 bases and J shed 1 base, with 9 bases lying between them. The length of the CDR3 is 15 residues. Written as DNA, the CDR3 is TGTGCCAGCAGCCACCAGGGATGGAACACCGGGGAGCTGTTTTTT. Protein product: CASSHQGWNTGELFF.

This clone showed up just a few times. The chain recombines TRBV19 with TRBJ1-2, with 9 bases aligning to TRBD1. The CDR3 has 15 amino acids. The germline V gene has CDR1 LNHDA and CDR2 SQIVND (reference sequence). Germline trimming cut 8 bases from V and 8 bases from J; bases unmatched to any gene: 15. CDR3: CASFTGGPSYGGYTF. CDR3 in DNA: TGTGCCAGTTTTACAGGGGGCCCGTCTTATGGGGGCTACACCTTC. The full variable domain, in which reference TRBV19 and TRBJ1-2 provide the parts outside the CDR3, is DGGITQSPKYLFRKEGQNVTLSCEQNLNHDAMYWYRQDPGQGLRLIYYSQIVNDFQKGDIAEGYSVSREKKESFPLTVTSAQKNPTAFYLCASFTGGPSYGGYTFGSGTRLTVV.

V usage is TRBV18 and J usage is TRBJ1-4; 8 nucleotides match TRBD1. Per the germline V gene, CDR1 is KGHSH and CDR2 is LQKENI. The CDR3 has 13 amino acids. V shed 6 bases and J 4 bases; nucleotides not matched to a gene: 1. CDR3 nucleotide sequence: TGTGCCAGCTCGGACAGGGTTAATGAAAAACTGTTTTTT. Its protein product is CASSDRVNEKLFF.

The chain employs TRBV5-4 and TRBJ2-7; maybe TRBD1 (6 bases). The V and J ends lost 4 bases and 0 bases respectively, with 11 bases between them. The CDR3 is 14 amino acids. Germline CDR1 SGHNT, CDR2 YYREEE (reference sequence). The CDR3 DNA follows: TGTGCCAGCAGCCCAATGGACAGCTCCTACGAGCAGTACTTC. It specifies CASSPMDSSYEQYF. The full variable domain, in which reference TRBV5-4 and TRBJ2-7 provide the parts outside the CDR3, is ETGVTQSPTHLIKTRGQQVTLRCSSQSGHNTVSWYQQALGQGPQFIFQYYREEENGRGNFPPRFSGLQFPNYSSELNVNALELDDSALYLCASSPMDSSYEQYFGPGTRLTVT.

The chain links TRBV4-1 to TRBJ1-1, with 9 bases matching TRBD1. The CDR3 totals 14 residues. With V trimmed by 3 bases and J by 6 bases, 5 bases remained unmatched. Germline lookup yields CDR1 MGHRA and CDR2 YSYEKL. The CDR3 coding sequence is TGCGCCAGCAGCCATGGGGACAGGGTACCTGAAGCTTTCTTT. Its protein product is CASSHGDRVPEAFF.

The CDR3 loop reads CATSVQGSPNEKLFF. As DNA, the CDR3 is TGTGCCACCAGCGTCCAGGGGTCCCCTAATGAAAAACTGTTTTTT. The chain recombines TRBV15 with TRBJ1-4; a possible D gene is TRBD1 (6 bases). CDR1 LNHNV and CDR2 YYDKDF come from the germline V gene (reference sequence). V shed 5 bases and J shed 3 bases, with 13 bases lying between them. This CDR3 contains 15 residues.

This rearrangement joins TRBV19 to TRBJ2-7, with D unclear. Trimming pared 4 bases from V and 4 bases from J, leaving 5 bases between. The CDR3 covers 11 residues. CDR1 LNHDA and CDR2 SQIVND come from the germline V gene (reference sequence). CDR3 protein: CASSTYYEQYF. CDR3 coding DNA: TGTGCCAGTAGTACCTATTACGAGCAGTACTTC.

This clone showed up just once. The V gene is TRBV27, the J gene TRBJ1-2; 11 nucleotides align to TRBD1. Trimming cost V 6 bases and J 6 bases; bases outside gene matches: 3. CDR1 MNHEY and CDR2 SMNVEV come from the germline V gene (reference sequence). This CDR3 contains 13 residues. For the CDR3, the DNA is TGTGCCAGCAGCGGACAGGGGGCTGATGGCTACACCTTC. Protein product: CASSGQGADGYTF.

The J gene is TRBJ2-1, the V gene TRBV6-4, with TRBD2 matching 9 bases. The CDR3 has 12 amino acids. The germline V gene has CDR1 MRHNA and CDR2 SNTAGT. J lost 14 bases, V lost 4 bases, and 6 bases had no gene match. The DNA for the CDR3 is TGTGCCAGCAGTGGGACTAGCGAGAGGAAGTTCTTC. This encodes CASSGTSERKFF.

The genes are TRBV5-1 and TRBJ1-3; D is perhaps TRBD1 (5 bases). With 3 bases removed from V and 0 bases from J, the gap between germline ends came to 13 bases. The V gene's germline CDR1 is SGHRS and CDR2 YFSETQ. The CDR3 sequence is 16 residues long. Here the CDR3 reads CASSSGPRGSGNTIYF. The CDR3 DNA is TGCGCCAGCAGCTCGGGACCGCGGGGCTCTGGAAACACCATATATTTT.

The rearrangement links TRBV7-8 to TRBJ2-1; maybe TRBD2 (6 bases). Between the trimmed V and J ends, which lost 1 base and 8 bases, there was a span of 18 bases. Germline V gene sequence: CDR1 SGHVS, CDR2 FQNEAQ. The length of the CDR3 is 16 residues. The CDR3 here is CASSLVRASVLDEQFF. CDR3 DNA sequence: TGTGCCAGCAGCTTAGTGAGGGCTAGCGTTTTAGATGAGCAGTTCTTC.

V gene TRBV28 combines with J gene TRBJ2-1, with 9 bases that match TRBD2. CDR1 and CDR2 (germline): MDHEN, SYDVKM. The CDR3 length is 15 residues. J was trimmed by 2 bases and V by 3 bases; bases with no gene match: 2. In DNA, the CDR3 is TGTGCCAGCAGTTTGAGCGGGGGGCCCTACAATGAGCAGTTCTTC. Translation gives CASSLSGGPYNEQFF.

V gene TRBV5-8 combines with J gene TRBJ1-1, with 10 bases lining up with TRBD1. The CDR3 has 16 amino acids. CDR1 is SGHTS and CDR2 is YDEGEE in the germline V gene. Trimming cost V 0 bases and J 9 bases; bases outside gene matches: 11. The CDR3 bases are TGTGCCAGCAGCTTGGCCAAAGTGACAGGGGGCTCGAAAGCTTTCTTT. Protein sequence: CASSLAKVTGGSKAFF.

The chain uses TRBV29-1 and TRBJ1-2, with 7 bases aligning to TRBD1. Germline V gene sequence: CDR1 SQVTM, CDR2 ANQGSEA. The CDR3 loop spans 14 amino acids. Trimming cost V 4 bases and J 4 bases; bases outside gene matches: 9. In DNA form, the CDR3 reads TGCAGCGTTGGAGGACAGGACTCTAGCTATGGCTACACCTTC. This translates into CSVGGQDSSYGYTF.

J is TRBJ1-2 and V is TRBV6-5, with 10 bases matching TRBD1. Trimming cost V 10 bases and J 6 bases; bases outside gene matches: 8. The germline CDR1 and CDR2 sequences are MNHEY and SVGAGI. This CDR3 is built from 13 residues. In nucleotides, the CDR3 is TGTGCCACCGAGACAGGGGGCGGGGATGGCTACACCTTC. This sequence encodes CATETGGGDGYTF.

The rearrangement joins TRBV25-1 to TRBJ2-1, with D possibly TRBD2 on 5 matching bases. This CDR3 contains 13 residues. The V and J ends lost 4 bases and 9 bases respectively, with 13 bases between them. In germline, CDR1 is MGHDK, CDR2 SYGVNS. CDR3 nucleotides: TGTGCCAGCAGTGGCCTCCCGGGGTCTGAGCAGTTCTTC. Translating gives CASSGLPGSEQFF.

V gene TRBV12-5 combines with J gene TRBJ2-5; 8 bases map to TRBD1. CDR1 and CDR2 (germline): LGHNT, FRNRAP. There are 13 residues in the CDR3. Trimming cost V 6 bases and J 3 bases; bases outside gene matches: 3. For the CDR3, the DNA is TGTGCTAGTGGCAAGGGACAGGAAGAGACCCAGTACTTC. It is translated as CASGKGQEETQYF.

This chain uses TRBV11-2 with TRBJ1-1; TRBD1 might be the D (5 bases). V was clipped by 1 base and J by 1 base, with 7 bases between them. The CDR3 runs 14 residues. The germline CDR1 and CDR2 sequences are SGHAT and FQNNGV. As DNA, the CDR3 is TGTGCCAGCAGCTTAGGACAGCCGAACACTGAAGCTTTCTTT. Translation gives CASSLGQPNTEAFF.

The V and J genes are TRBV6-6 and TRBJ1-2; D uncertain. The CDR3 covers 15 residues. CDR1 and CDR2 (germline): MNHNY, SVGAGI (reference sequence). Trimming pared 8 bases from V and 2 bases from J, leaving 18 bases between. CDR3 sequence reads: CASLNSRLANYGYTF. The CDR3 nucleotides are TGTGCCAGCCTAAACTCTCGCCTCGCGAACTATGGCTACACCTTC.

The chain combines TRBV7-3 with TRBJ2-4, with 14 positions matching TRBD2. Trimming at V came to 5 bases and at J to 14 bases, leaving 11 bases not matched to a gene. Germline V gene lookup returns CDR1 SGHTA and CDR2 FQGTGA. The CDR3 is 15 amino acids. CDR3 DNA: TGTGCCAGCAGCGTCTCCGGGACTAGCGGGAGCTGGAAGTACTTC. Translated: CASSVSGTSGSWKYF.

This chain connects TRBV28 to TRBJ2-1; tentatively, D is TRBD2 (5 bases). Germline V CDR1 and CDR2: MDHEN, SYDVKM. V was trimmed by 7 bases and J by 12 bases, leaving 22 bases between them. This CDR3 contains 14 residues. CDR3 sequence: CASIPQVPGSGQFF. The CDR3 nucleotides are TGTGCCAGCATCCCTCAGGTCCCCGGCAGCGGGCAGTTCTTC.

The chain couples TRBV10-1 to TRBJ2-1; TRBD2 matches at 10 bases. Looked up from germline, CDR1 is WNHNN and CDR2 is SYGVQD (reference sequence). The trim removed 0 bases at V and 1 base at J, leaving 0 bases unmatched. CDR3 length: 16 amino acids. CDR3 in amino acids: CASSESSGRSYNEQFF. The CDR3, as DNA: TGCGCCAGCAGTGAGTCTAGCGGGAGGTCCTACAATGAGCAGTTCTTC.

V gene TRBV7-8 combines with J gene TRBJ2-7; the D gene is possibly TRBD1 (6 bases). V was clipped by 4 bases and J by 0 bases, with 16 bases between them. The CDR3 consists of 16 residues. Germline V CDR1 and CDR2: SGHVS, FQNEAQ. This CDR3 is CASSSPRTVNSYEQYF. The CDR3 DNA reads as TGTGCCAGCAGCTCTCCCCGGACAGTTAACTCCTACGAGCAGTACTTC. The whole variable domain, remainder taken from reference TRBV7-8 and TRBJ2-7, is GAGVSQSPRYKVAKRGQDVALRCDPISGHVSLFWYQQALGQGPEFLTYFQNEAQLDKSGLPSDRFFAERPEGSVSTLKIQRTQQEDSAVYLCASSSPRTVNSYEQYFGPGTRLTVT.

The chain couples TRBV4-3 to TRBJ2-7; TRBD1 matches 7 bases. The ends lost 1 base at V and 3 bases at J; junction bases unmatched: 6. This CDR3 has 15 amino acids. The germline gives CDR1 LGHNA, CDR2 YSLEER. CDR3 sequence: CASSQGQGQSYEQYF. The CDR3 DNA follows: TGCGCCAGCAGCCAAGGTCAGGGACAGAGCTACGAGCAGTACTTC.